The rows below give T cell receptor beta chains drawn from one sample of a study of blood T cells in healthy people across ages. TCRdb redid the calling of the 5' RACE reads with MiXCR, one entry per CDR3 protein. Of 600,000 to 900,000 distinct CDR3 sequences in the sample, roughly 26% were seen once. The same sample was also studied in work on T cells of mothers and their children.

Sample: blood. All receptors come from a boy between 10 and 17 years old in good health. Both conserved end residues are part of each CDR3. The D gene is left open where the match is weak. Clone size is given for some rows only: seen once, a few or many times, or a class if the clone is expanded.

>TRBJ1-1|TRBV20-1|.|TRBD1
CSAVTGDTEAFF
TGCAGTGCTGTTACAGGGGACACTGAAGCTTTCTTT
>TRBJ1-3|TRBV30|few|.
CAWSIGSGNTIYF
TGTGCCTGGAGTATAGGCTCTGGAAACACCATATATTTT
>TRBJ1-3|TRBV28|few|.
CASLPEVGANSGNTIYF
TGTGCCAGCCTCCCCGAGGTTGGGGCCAACTCTGGAAACACCATATATTTT
>TRBJ2-7|TRBV7-8|.|.
CASSLPQSRYEQYF
TGTGCCAGCAGCTTACCGCAAAGTAGATACGAGCAGTACTTC
>TRBJ1-4|TRBV15|few|.
CATSRQGGNEKLFF
TGTGCCACCAGCAGACAGGGTGGAAATGAAAAACTGTTTTTT
>TRBJ2-7|TRBV6-2/TRBV6-3|.|.
CASTSSRSSYEQNF
TGTGCCAGCACCTCTTCTCGTAGCTCCTACGAGCAGAACTTC
>TRBJ2-3|TRBV5-5|.|TRBD2
CASSLKVAGFDTQYF
TGTGCCAGCAGTCTCAAGGTAGCGGGGTTCGATACGCAGTATTTT
>TRBJ2-1|TRBV2|few|TRBD1
CASSDRGSRDEQFF
TGTGCCAGCAGTGACAGGGGGAGCCGTGATGAGCAGTTCTTC
>TRBJ1-2|TRBV5-1|.|TRBD1
CASSLASGQGVGYGYTF
TGCGCCAGCAGCTTGGCCTCGGGACAGGGGGTCGGCTATGGCTACACCTTC
>TRBJ1-2|TRBV6-1|few|.
CASSEGSGYTF
TGTGCCAGCAGTGAGGGCTCTGGCTACACCTTC
>TRBJ1-5|TRBV29-1|.|.
CSVGAVNQPQHF
TGCAGCGTTGGGGCAGTCAATCAGCCCCAGCATTTT
>TRBJ2-5|TRBV24-1|.|.
CATSEAGAETQYF
TGTGCCACCAGTGAAGCAGGGGCAGAGACCCAGTACTTC
>TRBJ1-2|TRBV3-1|few|TRBD1
CASSWRQGSYGYTF
TGTGCCAGCAGCTGGCGACAGGGGAGCTATGGCTACACCTTC
>TRBJ2-5|TRBV12-5|.|.
CASGLTYSLRETQYF
TGTGCTAGTGGTTTGACCTATTCACTCCGGGAGACCCAGTACTTC
>TRBJ1-4|TRBV30|few|.
CAWSGTFGIANEKLFF
TGTGCCTGGAGTGGTACTTTTGGGATCGCTAATGAAAAACTGTTTTTT
>TRBJ2-5|TRBV3-1|few|.
CASSQPLQRPDQETQYF
TGTGCCAGCAGCCAACCTCTTCAGCGCCCCGACCAAGAGACCCAGTACTTC
>TRBJ2-7|TRBV9|.|TRBD2
CASSVQASGIIHEQYF
TGTGCCAGCAGCGTACAGGCTAGCGGGATAATCCACGAGCAGTACTTC
>TRBJ2-1|TRBV5-5|.|TRBD1
CASSYEGARNEQFF
TGTGCCAGCAGCTACGAGGGGGCGAGGAATGAGCAGTTCTTC
>TRBJ1-6|TRBV28|few|.
CASSFPPVGGGNSPLHF
TGTGCCAGCAGTTTTCCGCCTGTTGGGGGAGGGAATTCACCCCTCCACTTT